The TCR beta chain under discussion was sequenced for a study of blood T cell repertoires in COVID-19. Study details: COVID-19 samples collected from the United States, Italy and Spain covered acute and convalescent phases. PBMCs, B-cell-depleted T cells, or T cells were the source of the cDNA or gDNA that made up the material.

Looked up from germline, CDR1 is WSHSY and CDR2 is SAAADI. Deletions cut 6 bases from V and 8 bases from J, with 11 bases between. The CDR3 has 12 amino acids. Under the authors' procedure: By means of reference gene primer amplification, nucleated cell counts were estimated. Assay used: immunoSEQ multiplex PCR; TCRdb lists only in-frame clones, some missing. V, J and clone size derive from that table, while D and trimming were established from the DNA sequence. The sample lists 100,000 to 110,000 clones, over 75% occurring once. The sequencing sample was made of peripheral blood. The V gene is TRBV10-2, the J gene TRBJ2-1; maybe TRBD2 (6 bases). The TCR sequence derives from a man aged 25 to 45 in a cohort sampled during active COVID-19. The CDR3 protein is CASRDRGDEQFF. Written as DNA, the CDR3 is TGCGCCAGCAGGGACCGCGGGGATGAGCAGTTCTTC.